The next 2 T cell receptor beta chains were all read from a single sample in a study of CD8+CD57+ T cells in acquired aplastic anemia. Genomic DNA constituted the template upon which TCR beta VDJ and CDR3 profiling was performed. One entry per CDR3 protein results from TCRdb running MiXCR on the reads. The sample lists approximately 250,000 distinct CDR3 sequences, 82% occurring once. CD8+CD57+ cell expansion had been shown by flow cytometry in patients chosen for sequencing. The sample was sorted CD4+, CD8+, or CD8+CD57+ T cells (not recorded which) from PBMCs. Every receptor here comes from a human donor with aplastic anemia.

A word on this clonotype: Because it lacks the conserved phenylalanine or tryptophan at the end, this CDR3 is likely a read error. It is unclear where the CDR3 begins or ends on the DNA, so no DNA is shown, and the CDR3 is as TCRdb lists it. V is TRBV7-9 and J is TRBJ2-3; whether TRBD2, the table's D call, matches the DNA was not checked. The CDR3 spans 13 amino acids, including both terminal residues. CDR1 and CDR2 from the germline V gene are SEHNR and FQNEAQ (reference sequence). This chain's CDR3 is CASSSTSGDTTDT.

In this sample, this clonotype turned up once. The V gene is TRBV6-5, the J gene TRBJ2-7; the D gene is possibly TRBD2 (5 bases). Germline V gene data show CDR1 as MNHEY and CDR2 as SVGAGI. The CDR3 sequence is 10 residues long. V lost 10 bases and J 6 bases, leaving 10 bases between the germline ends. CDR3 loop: CANQSGEQYF. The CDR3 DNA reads TGTGCCAACCAGAGCGGCGAGCAGTACTTC.